This TCR beta chain is drawn from a study of blood T cell repertoires in COVID-19. Overall study context: Both acute and convalescent COVID-19 samples were obtained from the United States, Italy and Spain. Sources were T cells, B-cell-depleted T cells, or PBMCs; the material itself was cDNA or gDNA.

Original processing notes: The authors estimated nucleated cell counts from reference gene primer amplification. Assay: immunoSEQ multiplex PCR; the TCRdb copy retains only in-frame clones and omits some. The V and J calls and clone size are taken from that table; D and trimming were inferred from the DNA. The data contain around 60,000 clones, 90% of them singletons. The CDR3 runs to 12 residues. Trimming took off 8 bases at V and 4 bases at J, with 11 bases between the two ends. Germline values: CDR1 LNHNV, CDR2 YYDKDF (reference sequence). The sequence was collected from a man aged 55 to 70 with active COVID-19. V and J are TRBV15 and TRBJ2-5; D perhaps matches TRBD2 (7 bases). Sequences were obtained from peripheral blood. The CDR3 DNA reads as TGTGCCACCGAAGGGGGGGCAGAGACCCAGTACTTC. The encoded protein is CATEGGAETQYF.